The clone carrying this T cell receptor (beta chain) came up a few times. Its matching antigen is unknown. Via MiXCR, TCRdb re-called the RT-PCR reads, giving one row per CDR3 protein. The table lists around 520,000 distinct CDR3 sequences, over 9.5% of them singletons, with about 10% in the top ten. V gave up 7 bases and J gave up 1 base, with 10 bases separating them. Germline values: CDR1 MNHNS, CDR2 SASEGT. CDR3 length: 13 amino acids. The sample belongs to a study of response to subunit inactivated influenza vaccine. Overall study findings and caveats: Few additional T cells are recruited per seasonal influenza vaccination, authors suggested.

The chain combines TRBV6-1 with TRBJ1-2, with D unresolved. The clonotype was recovered from a man aged 45-65 years who received an inactivated influenza vaccine. The source material was PBMCs from blood, sampled on the day of vaccination. The CDR3 sequence is CASKVGLNYGYTF. The CDR3 DNA is TGTGCCAGCAAAGTCGGCCTTAACTATGGCTACACCTTC.